One sample yielded the 21 T cell receptor beta chains listed below, sequenced in a study of breast tumors, draining lymph nodes, adjacent tissues. Samples came from axillary lymph nodes draining the breast cancer. TCRdb reprocessed the multiplex PCR reads with MiXCR, giving one entry per CDR3 protein. Of 150,000 or so distinct CDR3 sequences in the sample, roughly a third were seen once. Material: axillary lymph node tissue. The receptors shown here come from a female donor with breast cancer. Some clones in this sample may be carry-over from other donors' samples.

This clonotype has a count of ten or more. The chain has TRBV6-2 or TRBV6-3 and TRBJ2-1, with TRBD2 matching over 8 bases. Losses at the gene ends were 7 bases for V and 1 base for J; bases not matched to a gene: 9. This CDR3 contains 16 residues. Per germline, CDR1 MNHEY and CDR2 SVGEGT. The CDR3 is CASIPGLGLSYNEQFF. The CDR3 coding sequence is TGTGCCAGCATTCCGGGACTAGGCCTATCCTACAATGAGCAGTTCTTC.

This clonotype was seen repeatedly, ten times or more. DNA for the CDR3: TGTGCCAGCAGTTACTCGATAGCGGAGAACACCGGGGAGCTGTTTTTT. It encodes CASSYSIAENTGELFF. The chain employs TRBV6-5 and TRBJ2-2; D is possibly TRBD2 (6 bases). The CDR3 runs to 16 residues. V was pared by 0 bases and J by 1 base, with 9 bases between. Per the germline V gene, CDR1 is MNHEY and CDR2 is SVGAGI.

About this clonotype: The CDR3 does not end in the conserved phenylalanine or tryptophan, so this is likely a read error. The CDR3 DNA is TGCAGTGCTAGAGATCCGGGACTAGGGTCTGAGCAGTTCTCC. Protein sequence: CSARDPGLGSEQFS. The J gene is TRBJ2-1, the V gene TRBV20-1, with 8 positions matching TRBD2. This CDR3 contains 14 residues. Germline assignment: CDR1 DFQATT and CDR2 SNEGSKA (reference sequence). Trimming took 0 bases from V and 9 from J; bases not matched to a gene: 7.

This chain joins TRBV9 and TRBJ2-5; 11 bases match TRBD2. Losses at the gene ends were 3 bases for V and 5 bases for J; bases not matched to a gene: 9. Germline lookup yields CDR1 SGDLS and CDR2 YYNGEE. This CDR3 has 16 residues. CDR3 coding DNA: TGTGCCAGCAGCGCTCCAATAGCGGGGGGGCTGGAGACCCAGTACTTC. Amino acids: CASSAPIAGGLETQYF. Looking up the rest from reference TRBV9 and TRBJ2-5 gives the full variable domain: DSGVTQTPKHLITATGQRVTLRCSPRSGDLSVYWYQQSLDQGLQFLIQYYNGEERAKGNILERFSAQQFPDLHSELNLSSLELGDSALYFCASSAPIAGGLETQYFGPGTRLLVL.

The chain uses TRBV24-1 and TRBJ2-7; 13 bases fit TRBD2. Trimming cost V 2 bases and J 1 base; bases outside gene matches: 1. CDR3 size: 16 residues. Germline V gives CDR1 KGHDR, CDR2 SFDVKD. In DNA form, the CDR3 reads TGTGCCACCAGTGATTCGACTAGCGGGGGGTCCTACGAGCAGTACTTC. It encodes CATSDSTSGGSYEQYF.

In its sample, this clonotype was seen many times. V gene TRBV5-1 combines with J gene TRBJ2-5, with 10 positions matching TRBD2. CDR1 is SGHRS and CDR2 is YFSETQ in the germline V gene. Trimming at V came to 2 bases and at J to 5 bases, leaving 0 bases not matched to a gene. This CDR3 has 13 amino acids. This CDR3 reads CASSLAGGETQYF. DNA of the CDR3: TGCGCCAGCAGCTTAGCGGGAGGGGAGACCCAGTACTTC. Together with reference TRBV5-1 and TRBJ2-5, the CDR3 gives the full variable domain: KAGVTQTPRYLIKTRGQQVTLSCSPISGHRSVSWYQQTPGQGLQFLFEYFSETQRNKGNFPGRFSGRQFSNSRSEMNVSTLELGDSALYLCASSLAGGETQYFGPGTRLLVL.

This clonotype has at least ten counts. The V call is TRBV11-2, the J call TRBJ2-3, with a possible D match to TRBD2 (5 bases). The germline V and J ends were trimmed by 1 base and 2 bases, with 7 bases remaining between them. This CDR3 comprises 14 residues. CDR1 SGHAT and CDR2 FQNNGV come from the germline V gene. The chain's CDR3 is CASSLGGHTDTQYF. The CDR3 DNA sequence: TGTGCCAGCAGCTTAGGCGGGCACACAGATACGCAGTATTTT.

On this clonotype itself: At one boundary the junction diverges from the germline segment, which might be a read error. The chain combines TRBV18 with TRBJ1-2, with no clear D. Germline V CDR1 and CDR2: KGHSH, LQKENI. The CDR3 sequence is 14 residues long. CDR3 loop: CASSPVTAAGGYAF. As DNA, the CDR3 is TGTGCCAGCTCACCAGTAACAGCCGCGGGTGGCTACGCCTTC.

There are many counts of this clonotype. A junction boundary mismatches the germline segment, possibly from a read error. The chain has TRBV12-3 or TRBV12-4 and TRBJ2-1; 10 nucleotides agree with TRBD2. The CDR3 extends over 15 amino acids. CDR3 region: CASSIAGGVYNEQFF. CDR3 DNA: TGTGCCAGCAGTATAGCGGGAGGAGTCTACAATGAGCAGTTCTTC.

The chain employs TRBV14 and TRBJ2-4; TRBD1 matches at 9 bases. V lost 4 bases to trimming and J lost 1 base; unmatched junction nucleotides: 26. Germline CDR1 SGHDN, CDR2 FVKESK. The CDR3 spans 23 residues. The CDR3 loop is CASSPGSYNRGLGARSAKNIQYF. CDR3 nucleotide sequence: TGTGCCAGCAGCCCAGGATCCTATAACAGGGGGCTGGGTGCCCGTTCGGCCAAAAACATTCAGTACTTC.

This clonotype was counted a few times. A read error may be the cause here, since a much bigger clone is one base away. V usage is TRBV5-1 and J usage is TRBJ2-5, with D perhaps TRBD2 (6 bases). The germline V gene encodes CDR1 SGHRS and CDR2 YFSETQ. V lost 7 bases and J lost 5, with 9 bases in between. The CDR3 runs 11 residues. The CDR3 is CASPRGETQYF. CDR3 in DNA: TGCGCCAGCCCCCGGGGGGAGACCCAGTACTTC.

In its sample, this clonotype was seen many times. The rearrangement links TRBV27 to TRBJ2-7, with TRBD2 identical over 8 bases. The CDR3 has 16 residues. CDR1 and CDR2 from the germline V gene are MNHEY and SMNVEV (reference sequence). With V trimmed by 4 bases and J by 5 bases, 13 bases remained unmatched. The CDR3: CASSYLGGAGVHEQYF. In nucleotides, the CDR3 is TGTGCCAGCAGTTACCTTGGAGGAGCGGGAGTCCACGAGCAGTACTTC.

The sample holds many counts of this clonotype. The rearrangement joins TRBV27 to TRBJ1-4; 7 bases match TRBD1. The V segment lost 6 bases and the J segment 9 bases; nucleotides outside the gene matches: 10. This CDR3 has 14 residues. Germline assignment: CDR1 MNHEY and CDR2 SMNVEV (reference sequence). The CDR3 DNA reads TGTGCCAGCAGACGTACCGGGACAGAGCAAAAACTGTTTTTT. Amino acids: CASRRTGTEQKLFF.

Worth noting for this clonotype: No conserved phenylalanine or tryptophan ends this CDR3, so it is likely a read error. It is unclear where the CDR3 begins or ends on the DNA, so no DNA is shown, and the CDR3 is as TCRdb lists it. This rearrangement joins TRBV7-6 to TRBJ2-6; the D call TRBD1 from the table was never checked on the DNA. CDR1 SGHVS and CDR2 FNYEAQ come from the germline V gene. The CDR3 is 10 amino acids in total, end residues counted. The CDR3 spells CASSLAAGAG.

The V call is TRBV19, the J call TRBJ1-3; D may be TRBD1 (5 bases). The CDR3 has 16 amino acids. Germline V gene lookup returns CDR1 LNHDA and CDR2 SQIVND (reference sequence). V dropped 1 base and J dropped 0 bases, with 10 bases sitting between them. The CDR3 nucleotides are TGTGCCAGTAGTATAGGGGCAGGGAACTCTGGAAACACCATATATTTT. This translates into CASSIGAGNSGNTIYF.

This clonotype was recorded many times. This chain uses TRBV12-3 or TRBV12-4 with TRBJ1-3; no definite D call. The CDR3 spans 16 residues. V was cut by 5 bases and J by 0 bases, with 14 bases left in between. DNA for the CDR3: TGTGCCAGCAGTACCTTTGATGGCCGCTCTGGAAACACCATATATTTT. Protein sequence: CASSTFDGRSGNTIYF.

Many counts were recorded for this clonotype. The gene calls are TRBV24-1 and TRBJ2-1; tentatively, D is TRBD1 or TRBD2 (5 bases each). Deletions cut 2 bases from V and 8 bases from J, with 12 bases between. Germline CDR1 KGHDR, CDR2 SFDVKD. The length of the CDR3 is 14 residues. CDR3 sequence: CATSDWGPLDEQFF. CDR3 coding DNA: TGTGCCACCAGTGATTGGGGACCTCTCGATGAGCAGTTCTTC.

The rearrangement joins TRBV12-5 to TRBJ1-4, with D unclear. Trimming took off 6 bases at V and 8 bases at J, with 10 bases between the two ends. The CDR3 totals 12 residues. CDR1 and CDR2 from the germline V gene are LGHNT and FRNRAP. In DNA, the CDR3 is TGTGCTAGTGGCGGGGTCCAGGAAAAACTGTTTTTT. As protein: CASGGVQEKLFF.

This chain uses TRBV28 with TRBJ2-7, with 8 bases aligning to TRBD1. The CDR3 length is 16 residues. Trimming took 5 bases from V and 0 from J; bases not matched to a gene: 9. The germline V gene encodes CDR1 MDHEN and CDR2 SYDVKM. This chain's CDR3 is CASSPTRQGNSYEQYF. In nucleotides, the CDR3 is TGTGCCAGCAGTCCTACACGACAGGGGAACTCCTACGAGCAGTACTTC.

With regard to this clonotype: This may arise from a read error, as a much more abundant clone is one base away. The chain couples TRBV4-1 to TRBJ2-1; TRBD2 matches 8 bases. There are 15 residues in the CDR3. Germline loops: CDR1 MGHRA, CDR2 YSYEKL. CDR3 sequence (DNA): TGCGCCAGCAGAGGTCTAGCGGGCAACTACAATGAGCAGTCCTTC. Encoded protein: CASRGLAGNYNEQSF.

This clonotype was counted many times. V usage is TRBV27 and J usage is TRBJ1-3; maybe TRBD1 (5 bases). Trimming removed 5 bases at V and 12 bases at J, with 17 bases between. The CDR3 is 13 residues long. Germline CDR1 MNHEY, CDR2 SMNVEV (reference sequence). CDR3 sequence: CASSTQPGAGIYF. The CDR3, as DNA: TGTGCCAGCAGTACCCAACCCGGGGCCGGCATATATTTT.